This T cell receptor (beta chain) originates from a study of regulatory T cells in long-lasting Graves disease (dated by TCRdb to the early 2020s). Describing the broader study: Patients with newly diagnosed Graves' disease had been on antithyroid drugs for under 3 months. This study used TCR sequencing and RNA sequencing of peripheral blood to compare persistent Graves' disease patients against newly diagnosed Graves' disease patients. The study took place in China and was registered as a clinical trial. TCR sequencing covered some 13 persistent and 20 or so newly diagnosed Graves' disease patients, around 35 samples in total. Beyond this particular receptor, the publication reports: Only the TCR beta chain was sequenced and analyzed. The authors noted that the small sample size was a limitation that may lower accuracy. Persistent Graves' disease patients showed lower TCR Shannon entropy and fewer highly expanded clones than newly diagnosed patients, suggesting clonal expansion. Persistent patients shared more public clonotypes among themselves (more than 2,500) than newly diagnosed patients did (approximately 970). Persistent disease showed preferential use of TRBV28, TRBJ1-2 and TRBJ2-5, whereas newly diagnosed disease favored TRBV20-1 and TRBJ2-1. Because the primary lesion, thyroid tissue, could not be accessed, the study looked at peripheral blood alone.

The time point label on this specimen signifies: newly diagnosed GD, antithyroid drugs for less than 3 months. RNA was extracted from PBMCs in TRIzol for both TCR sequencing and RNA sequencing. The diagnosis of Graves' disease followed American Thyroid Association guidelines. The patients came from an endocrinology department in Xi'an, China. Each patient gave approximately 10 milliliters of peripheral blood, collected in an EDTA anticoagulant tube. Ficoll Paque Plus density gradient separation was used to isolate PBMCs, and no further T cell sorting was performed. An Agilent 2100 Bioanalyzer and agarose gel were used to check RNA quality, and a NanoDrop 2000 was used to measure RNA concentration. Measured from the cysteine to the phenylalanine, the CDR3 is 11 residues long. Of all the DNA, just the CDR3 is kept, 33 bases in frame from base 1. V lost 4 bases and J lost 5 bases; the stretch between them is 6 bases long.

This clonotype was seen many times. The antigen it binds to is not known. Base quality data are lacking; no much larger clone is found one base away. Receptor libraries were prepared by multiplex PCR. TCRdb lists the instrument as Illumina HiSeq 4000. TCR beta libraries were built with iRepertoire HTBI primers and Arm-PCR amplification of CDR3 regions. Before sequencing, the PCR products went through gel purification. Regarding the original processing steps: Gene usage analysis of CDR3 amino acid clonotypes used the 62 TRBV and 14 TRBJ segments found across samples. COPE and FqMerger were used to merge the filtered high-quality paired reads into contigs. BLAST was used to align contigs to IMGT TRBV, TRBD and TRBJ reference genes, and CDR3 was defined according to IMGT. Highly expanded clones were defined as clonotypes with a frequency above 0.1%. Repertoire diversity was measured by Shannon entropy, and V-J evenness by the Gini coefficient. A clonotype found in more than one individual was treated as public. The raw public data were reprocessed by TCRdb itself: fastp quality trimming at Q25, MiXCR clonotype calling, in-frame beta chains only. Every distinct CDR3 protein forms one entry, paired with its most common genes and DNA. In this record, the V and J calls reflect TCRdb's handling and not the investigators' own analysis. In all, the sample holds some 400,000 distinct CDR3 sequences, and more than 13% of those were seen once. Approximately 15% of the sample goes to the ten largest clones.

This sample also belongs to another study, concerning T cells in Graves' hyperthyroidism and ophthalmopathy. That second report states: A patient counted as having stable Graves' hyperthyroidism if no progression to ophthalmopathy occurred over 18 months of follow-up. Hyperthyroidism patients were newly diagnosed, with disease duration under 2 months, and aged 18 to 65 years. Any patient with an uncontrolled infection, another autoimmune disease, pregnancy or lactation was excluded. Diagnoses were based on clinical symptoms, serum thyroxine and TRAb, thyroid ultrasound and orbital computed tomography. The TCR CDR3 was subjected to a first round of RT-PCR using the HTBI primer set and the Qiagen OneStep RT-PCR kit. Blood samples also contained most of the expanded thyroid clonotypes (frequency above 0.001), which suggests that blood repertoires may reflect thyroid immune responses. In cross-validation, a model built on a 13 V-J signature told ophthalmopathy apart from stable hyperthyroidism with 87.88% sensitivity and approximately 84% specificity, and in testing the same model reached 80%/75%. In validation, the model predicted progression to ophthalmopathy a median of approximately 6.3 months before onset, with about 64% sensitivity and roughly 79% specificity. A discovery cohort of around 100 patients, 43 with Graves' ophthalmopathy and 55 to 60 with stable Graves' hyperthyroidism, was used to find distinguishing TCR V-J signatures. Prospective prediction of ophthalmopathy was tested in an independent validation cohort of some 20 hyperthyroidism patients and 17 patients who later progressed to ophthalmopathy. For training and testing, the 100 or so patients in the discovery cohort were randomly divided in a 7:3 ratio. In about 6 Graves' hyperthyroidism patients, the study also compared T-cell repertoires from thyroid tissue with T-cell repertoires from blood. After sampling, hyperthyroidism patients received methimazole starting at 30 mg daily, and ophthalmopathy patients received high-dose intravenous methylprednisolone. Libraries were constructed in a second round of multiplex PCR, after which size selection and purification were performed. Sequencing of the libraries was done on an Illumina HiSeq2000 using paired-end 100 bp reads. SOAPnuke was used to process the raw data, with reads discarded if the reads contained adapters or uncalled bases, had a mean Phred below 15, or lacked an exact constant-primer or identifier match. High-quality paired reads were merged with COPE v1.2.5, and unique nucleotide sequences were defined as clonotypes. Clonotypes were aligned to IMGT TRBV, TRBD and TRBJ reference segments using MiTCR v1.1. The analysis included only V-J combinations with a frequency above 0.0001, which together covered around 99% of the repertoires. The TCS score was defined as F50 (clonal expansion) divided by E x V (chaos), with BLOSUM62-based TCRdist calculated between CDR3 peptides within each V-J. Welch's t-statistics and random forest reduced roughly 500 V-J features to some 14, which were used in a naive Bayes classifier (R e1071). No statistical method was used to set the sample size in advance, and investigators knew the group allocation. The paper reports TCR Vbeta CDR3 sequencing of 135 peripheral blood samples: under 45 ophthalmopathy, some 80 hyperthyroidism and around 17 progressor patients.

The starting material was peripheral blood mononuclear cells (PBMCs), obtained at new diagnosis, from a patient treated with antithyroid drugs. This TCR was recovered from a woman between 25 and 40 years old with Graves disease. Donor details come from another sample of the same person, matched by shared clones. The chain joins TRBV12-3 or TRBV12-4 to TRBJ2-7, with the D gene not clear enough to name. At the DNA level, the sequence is TGTGCCAGCAGTTCCCTGGACGAGCAGTACTTC. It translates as CASSSLDEQYF.